This T cell receptor (beta chain) was recorded in a study of cytomegalovirus exposure and HLA in healthy donors. Study outcomes and limitations: Among the CMV-associated chains, a few were confirmed in vitro as specific for CMV antigens. The study designated about 160 TCR beta chains cytomegalovirus-associated.

Germline V gives CDR1 SQVTM, CDR2 ANQGSEA. V was clipped by 7 bases and J by 14 bases; unmatched bases: 10. CDR3 length: 11 amino acids. This clone was recorded a few times. Its specificity is not known. Both 60 Vbeta primers and 13 Jbeta primers went into the PCR. Methods used by the authors: In a later analysis, the count reached approximately 80 million unique TCR beta chains, with 8.5 million to 14 million shared. Generated by immunoSEQ multiplex PCR, the TCRdb table keeps only in-frame clones and is missing some. That table is the source of V, J and clone size, and D and trimming were worked out from the DNA. This sample yields over 150,000 clones, of which approximately 80% are seen a single time; around 7.7% belongs to the top ten.

Sequencing was carried out using PBMCs. This clonotype was sampled from a woman aged 25 to 45 in good health and CMV-seropositive. The chain employs TRBV29-1 and TRBJ1-4, with 7 bases identical to TRBD1. The CDR3 is CSGRQGKGLFF. In DNA, the CDR3 is TGCAGCGGGAGACAGGGAAAGGGGCTGTTTTTT.